The clone carrying this T cell receptor beta chain was seen only a few times. This specimen comes from a study of blood T cell repertoires in COVID-19. Participant-reported clinical history was the basis for cohort assignment. Assay: immunoSEQ multiplex PCR; the TCRdb copy retains only in-frame clones and omits some. The top ten clones hold 2.4% of a sample with some 140,000 clones, around 84% of them seen once. This CDR3 region has 15 residues. Germline-derived CDR1 and CDR2 are GTSNPN and SVGIG (reference sequence). Deletions cut 2 bases from V and 9 bases from J, with 20 bases between. This chain links TRBV30 with TRBJ2-1; TRBD1 is a possible D gene (7 bases). Sequenced sample: PBMCs or T cells enriched from blood (not recorded which). The source is a man in his forties or fifties with acute COVID-19. CDR3 sequence: CAWSPGGGAGFEQFF. In DNA, the CDR3 is TGTGCCTGGAGTCCCGGAGGGGGCGCGGGGTTTGAGCAGTTCTTC.